This is a list of T cell receptor beta chains from one sample in a study of regulatory T cells in long-lasting Graves disease. TCRdb passed the multiplex PCR reads through MiXCR, listing each CDR3 protein once. The table has 500,000 or so distinct CDR3 sequences, roughly 16% seen once. The sample was also linked to a second study, of T cells in Graves' hyperthyroidism and ophthalmopathy.

Sequenced here: peripheral blood mononuclear cells (PBMCs), sampled at new diagnosis, from a patient treated with antithyroid drugs. The source is a man aged 35 to 55 with Graves disease. Both conserved end residues are part of each CDR3. A D gene is named only where the DNA matches it firmly. A row's size may be missing; if present it is once, few, many or a size class.

many - TRBJ2-2 TRBV5-8 TGTGCCAGCAGCCCGAGGACCTTGACCGGGGAGCTGTTTTTT CASSPRTLTGELFF
many TRBD1 TRBJ1-1 TRBV29-1 TGCAGCGCTTCATCAGGGACAGGGGATACTGAAGCTTTCTTT CSASSGTGDTEAFF
- TRBD2 TRBJ2-5 TRBV27 TGTGCCAGCAGTAGCGGGAGGGCCAGGGAGACCCAGTACTTC CASSSGRARETQYF
many TRBD2 TRBJ2-1 TRBV28 TGTGCCAGTCAACTCGGAGATTTAGCGGGAGGTGGCAATGAGCAGTTCTTC CASQLGDLAGGGNEQFF
many TRBD2 TRBJ2-5 TRBV12-3/TRBV12-4 TGTGCCAGCGGGACTAGCGAGTTACAAGAGACCCAGTACTTC CASGTSELQETQYF
- - TRBJ1-4 TRBV20-1 TGCAGTGCGGGGCAGGTGGGCGAAAAACTGTTTTTT CSAGQVGEKLFF
many TRBD1 TRBJ1-6 TRBV7-3 TGTGCCAGCAGCTTAGGGACAGCCGATTCACCCCTCCACTTT CASSLGTADSPLHF
- TRBD2 TRBJ2-1 TRBV5-1 TGCGCCAGCAGACAAAGCGGGGGGCCTTACAATGAGCAGTTCTTC CASRQSGGPYNEQFF
- TRBD2 TRBJ2-2 TRBV29-1 TGCAGCGTGGGACTAGCTGGGACCGGGGAGCTGTTTTTT CSVGLAGTGELFF
- - TRBJ2-5 TRBV7-6 TGTGCCAGCAGCTTAAAAGTTTCAGGGGCTTCTCAAGAGACCCAGTACTTC CASSLKVSGASQETQYF
many TRBD2 TRBJ2-3 TRBV28 TGTGCCAGCAGCCGAAATAACCCGGGACTAGCGGGAACAGATACGCAGTATTTT CASSRNNPGLAGTDTQYF
many TRBD2 TRBJ2-1 TRBV7-9 TGTGCCAGCAGCAGCCAGACTAGCGGGAGGGCAGATGAGCAGTTCTTC CASSSQTSGRADEQFF
few TRBD2 TRBJ2-3 TRBV19 TGTGCCAGTAATCCAAGGACTAGCGGGAGGGGAGCAGATACGCAGTATTTT CASNPRTSGRGADTQYF
many - TRBJ2-7 TRBV11-2 TGTGCCAGCAGCAGCAATCGGGACAAGTACGAGCAGTACTTC CASSSNRDKYEQYF
few - TRBJ2-2 TRBV11-3 TGTGCCAGCAGTCAACAGGGCGCGTCCGGGGAGCTGTTTTTT CASSQQGASGELFF
many - TRBJ1-5 TRBV5-1 TGCGCCAGCAGCTTAATTTACAGTAATCAGCCCCAGCATTTT CASSLIYSNQPQHF
- TRBD1 TRBJ2-1 TRBV27 TGTGCCAGCAGTTCCCCGGGACAGGGGGCGCGGGAGCAGTTCTTC CASSSPGQGAREQFF
- TRBD2 TRBJ2-3 TRBV7-9 TGTGCCAGCAGCTTAGGGTCAGCGGGGTTCACAGATACGCAGTATTTT CASSLGSAGFTDTQYF
many - TRBJ2-1 TRBV30 TGTGCCTGGGACCAAGATACCAGGCCCAACAATGAGCAGTTCTTC CAWDQDTRPNNEQFF
few TRBD1 TRBJ2-2 TRBV7-3 TGTGCCAGCAGCGTTATGGGACAGTCAGCGAACACCGGGGAGCTGTTTTTT CASSVMGQSANTGELFF
many TRBD1 TRBJ2-1 TRBV30 TGTGCCTTGGCCCGGGACAGGGACTACAATGAGCAGTTCTTC CALARDRDYNEQFF